This T cell receptor beta chain was captured in a study of cytomegalovirus exposure and HLA in healthy donors. Study-wide results and caveats: TRBV6-2, TRBV6-3 and some other V segments were excluded as indistinguishable. In a later analysis, TCR beta V- and J-gene trimming was associated with a missense DCLRE1C variant.

The PCR had 60 Vbeta and 13 Jbeta primers. Clones were sequenced by immunoSEQ multiplex PCR, and TCRdb holds only the in-frame ones, with some missing. The table lists 130,000 to 150,000 clones, 80% to 85% of them singletons. As regards this clone: Its antigen is not identified.

Germline V gives CDR1 GTSNPN, CDR2 SVGIG (reference sequence). The CDR3 has 17 residues. Trimming removed 3 bases at V and 0 bases at J, with 18 bases between. Material: PBMCs. V gene TRBV30 combines with J gene TRBJ1-5; D may be TRBD1 (5 bases). The receptor was derived from a young woman in good health and CMV-seronegative. CDR3 protein: CAWRRAGEVYSNQPQHF. Written as DNA, the CDR3 is TGTGCCTGGAGGCGGGCGGGGGAAGTATATAGCAATCAGCCCCAGCATTTT.